The 19 T cell receptor beta chains below all came from one sample that was sequenced in a study of early T cells in non-severe SARS-CoV-2 infection. TCRdb reanalysed the 5' RACE reads using MiXCR and keeps one entry per CDR3 protein. This sample yields about 64,000 distinct CDR3 sequences, of which over 4.5% are seen a single time; 4.5% to 5.5% belongs to the top ten. Material: whole blood. The source is an adult who was a healthcare worker with PCR-confirmed SARS-CoV-2 infection or an uninfected control (not recorded which).

This chain uses TRBV14 with TRBJ2-3, with 10 bases that match TRBD2. This CDR3 region has 16 residues. Losses at the gene ends were 4 bases for V and 0 bases for J; bases not matched to a gene: 4. In germline, CDR1 is SGHDN, CDR2 FVKESK. CDR3 loop: CASSRRGLASTDTQYF. As DNA, the CDR3 is TGTGCCAGCAGCCGCCGGGGACTAGCGAGCACAGATACGCAGTATTTT.

This clonotype has at least ten counts. The chain combines TRBV5-4 with TRBJ2-1, with TRBD2 matching over 9 bases. Trimming cost V 2 bases and J 7 bases; bases outside gene matches: 13. CDR1 and CDR2 from the germline V gene are SGHNT and YYREEE (reference sequence). The CDR3 covers 17 residues. CDR3: CASSLTQGGRALNEQFF. In DNA form, the CDR3 reads TGTGCCAGCAGCTTAACTCAGGGCGGGAGGGCCTTAAATGAGCAGTTCTTC.

This clonotype came up many times. This rearrangement joins TRBV20-1 to TRBJ2-5, with D possibly TRBD2 on 7 matching bases. The CDR3 runs to 15 residues. V was trimmed by 3 bases and J by 1 base, leaving 15 bases between them. CDR1 is DFQATT, CDR2 SNEGSKA, per germline (reference sequence). The CDR3 DNA reads TGCAGTGCTAGCACTAGGCGGGGGCTCCAAGAGACCCAGTACTTC. Protein sequence: CSASTRRGLQETQYF.

This clonotype was observed at least ten times. This rearrangement joins TRBV28 to TRBJ1-5; 7 nucleotides align to TRBD1. Losses at the gene ends were 6 bases for V and 7 bases for J; bases not matched to a gene: 9. The CDR3 is 14 residues long. Looked up from germline, CDR1 is MDHEN and CDR2 is SYDVKM. The CDR3 sequence: CASRPTGDPQPQHF. CDR3 coding DNA: TGTGCCAGCAGACCAACAGGGGACCCGCAGCCCCAGCATTTT. Full variable domain (remainder filled in from reference TRBV28 and TRBJ1-5): DVKVTQSSRYLVKRTGEKVFLECVQDMDHENMFWYRQDPGLGLRLIYFSYDVKMKEKGDIPEGYSVSREKKERFSLILESASTNQTSMYLCASRPTGDPQPQHFGDGTRLSIL.

This clonotype was seen many times. The chain has TRBV3-1 and TRBJ2-7; 8 bases map to TRBD2. After removal of 0 bases from V and 11 bases from J, the junction contained 6 bases not matched to a gene. Germline-derived CDR1 and CDR2 are LGHDT and YNNKEL (reference sequence). The CDR3 loop spans 13 amino acids. CDR3 coding DNA: TGTGCCAGCAGCCAAGATAGCGGGACCGCGGAGTACTTC. It codes for CASSQDSGTAEYF.

In DNA form, the CDR3 reads TGTGCTAGTGGTTTGTCAACTAGCGGGAGACACTCCTACAATGAGCAGTTCTTC. Its protein is CASGLSTSGRHSYNEQFF. The chain uses TRBV12-5 and TRBJ2-1, with 11 bases that match TRBD2. Germline CDR1 and CDR2: LGHNT and FRNRAP. This CDR3 has 18 residues. With 2 bases clipped from V and 0 bases from J, the junction kept 6 bases outside the gene matches.

This clonotype was picked up a small number of times. CDR3 bases: TGTGCCAGCAGTGCCGGGGCTCAGGGAGAGCAGTACTTC. Protein product: CASSAGAQGEQYF. The chain joins TRBV6-5 to TRBJ2-7, with D perhaps being TRBD1 or TRBD2 (5 bases each). The CDR3 extends over 13 amino acids. Germline V lookup: CDR1 MNHEY, CDR2 SVGAGI. Trimming removed 5 bases at V and 7 bases at J, with 15 bases between.

This clonotype was seen more than once but under ten times. This rearrangement joins TRBV5-1 to TRBJ2-1; D may be TRBD2 (5 bases). This CDR3 is built from 15 residues. The ends were cut back, 5 bases at V and 0 bases at J, with 12 bases in the middle. Germline V lookup: CDR1 SGHRS, CDR2 YFSETQ. CDR3 DNA: TGCGCCAGCAGTAATAGCGCGAGCTCCTACAATGAGCAGTTCTTC. Translated, it gives CASSNSASSYNEQFF.

The rearrangement links TRBV11-2 to TRBJ1-6; D gene uncertain. There are 13 residues in the CDR3. CDR1 SGHAT and CDR2 FQNNGV come from the germline V gene. V was cut by 0 bases and J by 11 bases, with 8 bases left in between. Written as DNA, the CDR3 is TGTGCCAGCAGCTTAGAGGCAGGCGCACCCCTCCACTTT. Amino acids: CASSLEAGAPLHF.

This clonotype showed up many times. The V gene is TRBV20-1, the J gene TRBJ2-7; D is tentatively TRBD1 or TRBD2 (6 bases each). This CDR3 is built from 15 residues. V lost 6 bases and J lost 3, with 21 bases in between. Germline CDR1 reads DFQATT; CDR2 reads SNEGSKA (reference sequence). CDR3 residues: CSAGGRGEINYEQYF. CDR3 DNA sequence: TGCAGTGCCGGAGGAAGGGGGGAGATTAACTACGAGCAGTACTTC.

V gene TRBV18 combines with J gene TRBJ2-7, with D tentatively TRBD2 (6 bases). Germline assignment: CDR1 KGHSH and CDR2 LQKENI. The ends were cut back, 3 bases at V and 2 bases at J, with 11 bases in the middle. The CDR3 runs 14 residues. The CDR3 is CASSPSGGAYEQYF. In nucleotides, the CDR3 is TGTGCCAGCTCACCGTCTGGAGGGGCCTACGAGCAGTACTTC.

The genes are TRBV6-2 or TRBV6-3 and TRBJ2-3, with 9 bases fitting TRBD2. Losses at the gene ends were 6 bases for V and 7 bases for J; bases not matched to a gene: 5. CDR1 and CDR2 (germline): MNHEY, SVGEGT. There are 13 residues in the CDR3. This CDR3 is CASSPSGANTQYF. CDR3 nucleotide sequence: TGTGCCAGCAGCCCTAGCGGGGCGAATACGCAGTATTTT.

This clonotype was picked up many times. The rearrangement links TRBV4-1 to TRBJ2-3, with TRBD2 as a possible D gene (6 bases). With 0 bases removed from V and 1 base from J, the gap between germline ends came to 20 bases. The CDR3 spans 19 residues. Germline assignment: CDR1 MGHRA and CDR2 YSYEKL. CDR3 protein: CASSQDTPQLAAGTDTQYF. In nucleotides, the CDR3 is TGCGCCAGCAGCCAAGACACACCGCAACTAGCTGCGGGCACAGATACGCAGTATTTT.

This clonotype was recorded many times. V and J are TRBV14 and TRBJ2-1; unclear D gene. Per germline, CDR1 SGHDN and CDR2 FVKESK. This CDR3 is 15 amino acids long. V lost 4 bases and J 2 bases, leaving 12 bases between the germline ends. This CDR3 reads CASSRDRTAYNEQFF. The CDR3 coding sequence is TGTGCCAGCAGCCGGGATCGGACGGCCTACAATGAGCAGTTCTTC. The whole variable domain, remainder taken from reference TRBV14 and TRBJ2-1, is EAGVTQFPSHSVIEKGQTVTLRCDPISGHDNLYWYRRVMGKEIKFLLHFVKESKQDESGMPNNRFLAERTGGTYSTLKVQPAELEDSGVYFCASSRDRTAYNEQFFGPGTRLTVL.

This clonotype was picked up many times. The V call is TRBV7-3, the J call TRBJ2-7, with D perhaps TRBD1 or TRBD2 (6 bases each). Germline CDR1 and CDR2: SGHTA and FQGTGA. CDR3 length equals 13 residues. Trimming took off 4 bases at V and 7 bases at J, with 14 bases between the two ends. CDR3 nucleotide sequence: TGTGCCAGCAGCTCCCTACAGGGAGGAGAGCAGTACTTC. This translates into CASSSLQGGEQYF.

This clonotype was recorded many times. V and J are TRBV4-3 and TRBJ2-1; 11 positions agree with TRBD2. V shed 3 bases, J shed 9 bases, and the junction held 10 bases outside the gene matches. The V gene's germline CDR1 is LGHNA and CDR2 YSLEER. This CDR3 region has 16 residues. The DNA of the CDR3 is TGCGCCAGCAGCCAGACAACTAGCGGGAGACTCGGTGAGCAGTTCTTC. This codes for CASSQTTSGRLGEQFF.

This clonotype occurred many times. The rearrangement links TRBV11-2 to TRBJ2-3; D not certain. CDR1 and CDR2 (germline): SGHAT, FQNNGV. V dropped 5 bases and J dropped 6 bases, with 12 bases sitting between them. The CDR3 totals 13 residues. The CDR3 DNA reads TGTGCCAGCAGCACCGGGCTAGATGATACGCAGTATTTT. Its translation is CASSTGLDDTQYF.

This clonotype was seen repeatedly, ten times or more. This chain links TRBV29-1 with TRBJ1-5; TRBD1 is a possible D gene (6 bases). Germline V gene sequence: CDR1 SQVTM, CDR2 ANQGSEA. The CDR3 runs 15 residues. V shed 4 bases and J shed 0 bases, with 13 bases lying between them. The CDR3 DNA follows: TGCAGCGTTGTTTCAGGGGCGGATAGCAATCAGCCCCAGCATTTT. As protein: CSVVSGADSNQPQHF.

This clonotype has at least ten counts. The chain uses TRBV3-1 and TRBJ1-2; D might be TRBD1 (6 bases). The germline V gene encodes CDR1 LGHDT and CDR2 YNNKEL (reference sequence). This CDR3 is built from 14 residues. V was cut by 2 bases and J by 7 bases, with 14 bases left in between. The CDR3 loop reads CASSQMSGDGGYTF. The CDR3, as DNA: TGTGCCAGCAGCCAAATGTCAGGGGACGGTGGCTACACCTTC.